This T cell receptor (beta chain) was recorded in a study of control samples from healthy donors and cancer patients. Per germline, CDR1 SGDLS and CDR2 YYNGEE. The CDR3 sequence is 13 residues long. Trimming shortened V by 3 bases and J by 7 bases, and 11 bases separated the two germline ends. The assay was immunoSEQ multiplex PCR, and TCRdb's table has in-frame clones only and misses some. The sample consists of 130,000 to 150,000 clones, approximately 91% of them appearing once. The source is a man aged 25 to 40 in good health. The chain is built from TRBV9 and TRBJ2-1; no clear D. The sample taken for sequencing was blood. CDR3 protein: CASSAAIDNEQFF. The DNA for the CDR3 is TGTGCCAGCAGCGCCGCGATCGATAATGAGCAGTTCTTC.